This T cell receptor beta chain derives from a study of cytomegalovirus exposure and HLA in healthy donors. The CDR3 contains 15 residues. The germline V gene has CDR1 LNHDA and CDR2 SQIVND (reference sequence). V lost 4 bases and J lost 2, with 14 bases in between. Primers for the PCR totalled 60 Vbeta and 13 Jbeta. Only in-frame clones appear in the TCRdb table, and some are missing; sequencing was by immunoSEQ multiplex PCR. Among tens of thousands of clones listed, 76% were seen once. Nominally healthy donors provided the samples, though records likely missed some immune exposures. About this clone: Its antigen is as yet unknown.

General study points: When analyzed later, the rates of TCR association showed variation by HLA locus, with DRB1 the most and HLA-C the fewest. V- and J-gene trimming of TCR beta was linked (in a later analysis) to a missense DCLRE1C variant. The productive fraction for most TCR beta V segments was about 87% or about 30% in an earlier analysis.

The J gene is TRBJ1-2, the V gene TRBV19; D remains unclear. This clonotype originated in a male donor in good health and CMV-seronegative. Sequencing used PBMCs. CDR3 region: CASSNAGLWNYGYTF. The CDR3 coding sequence is TGTGCCAGTAGTAACGCGGGCTTGTGGAACTATGGCTACACCTTC.